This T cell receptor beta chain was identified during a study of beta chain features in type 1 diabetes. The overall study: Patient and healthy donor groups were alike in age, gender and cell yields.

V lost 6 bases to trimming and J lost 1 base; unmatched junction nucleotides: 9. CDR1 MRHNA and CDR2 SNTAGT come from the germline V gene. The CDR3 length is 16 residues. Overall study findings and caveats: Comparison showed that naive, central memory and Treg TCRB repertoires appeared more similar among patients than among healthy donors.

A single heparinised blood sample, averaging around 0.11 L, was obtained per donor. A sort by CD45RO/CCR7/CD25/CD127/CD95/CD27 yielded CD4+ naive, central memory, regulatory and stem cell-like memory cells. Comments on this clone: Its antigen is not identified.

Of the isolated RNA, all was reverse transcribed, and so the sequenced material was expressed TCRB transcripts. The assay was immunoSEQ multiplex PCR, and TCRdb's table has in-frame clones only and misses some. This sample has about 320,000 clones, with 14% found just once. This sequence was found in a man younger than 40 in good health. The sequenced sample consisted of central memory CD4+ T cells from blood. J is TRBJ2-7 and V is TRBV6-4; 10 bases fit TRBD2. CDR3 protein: CASRGAQRGGSYEQYF. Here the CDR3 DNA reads TGTGCCAGCAGAGGGGCCCAGCGGGGGGGATCCTACGAGCAGTACTTC.